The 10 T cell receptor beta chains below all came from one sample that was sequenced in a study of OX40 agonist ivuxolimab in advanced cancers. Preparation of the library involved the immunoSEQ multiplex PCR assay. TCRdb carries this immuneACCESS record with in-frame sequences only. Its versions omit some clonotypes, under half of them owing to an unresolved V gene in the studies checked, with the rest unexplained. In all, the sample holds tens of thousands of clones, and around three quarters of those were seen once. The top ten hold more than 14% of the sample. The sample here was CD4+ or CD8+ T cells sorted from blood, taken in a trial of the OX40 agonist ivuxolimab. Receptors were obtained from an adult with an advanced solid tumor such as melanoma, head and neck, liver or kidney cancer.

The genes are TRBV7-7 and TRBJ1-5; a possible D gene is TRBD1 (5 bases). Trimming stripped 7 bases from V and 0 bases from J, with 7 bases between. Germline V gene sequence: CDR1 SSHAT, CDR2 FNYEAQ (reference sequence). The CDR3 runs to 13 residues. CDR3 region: CASKGNSNQPQHF. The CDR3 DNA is TGTGCCAGCAAGGGGAATAGCAATCAGCCCCAGCATTTT.

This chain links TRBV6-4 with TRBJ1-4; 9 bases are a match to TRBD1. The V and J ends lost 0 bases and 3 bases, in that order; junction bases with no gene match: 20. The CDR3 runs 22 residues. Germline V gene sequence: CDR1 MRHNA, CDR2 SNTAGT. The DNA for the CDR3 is TGTGCCAGCAGTGACTCGGAGCTCCGGGAGGGGACAGGGTTGATGGCTAATGAAAAACTGTTTTTT. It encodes CASSDSELREGTGLMANEKLFF.

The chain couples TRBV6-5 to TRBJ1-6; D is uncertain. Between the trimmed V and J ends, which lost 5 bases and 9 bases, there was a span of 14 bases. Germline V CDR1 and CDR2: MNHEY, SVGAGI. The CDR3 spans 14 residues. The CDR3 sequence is CASSVITVSSPLHF. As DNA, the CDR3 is TGTGCCAGCAGTGTAATTACGGTCTCTTCACCCCTCCACTTT.

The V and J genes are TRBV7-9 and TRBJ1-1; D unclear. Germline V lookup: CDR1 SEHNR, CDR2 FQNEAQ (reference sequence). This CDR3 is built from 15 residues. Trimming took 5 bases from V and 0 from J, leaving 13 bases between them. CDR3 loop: CASSHPGRVNTEAFF. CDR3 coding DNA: TGTGCCAGCAGCCACCCGGGCCGGGTGAACACTGAAGCTTTCTTT.

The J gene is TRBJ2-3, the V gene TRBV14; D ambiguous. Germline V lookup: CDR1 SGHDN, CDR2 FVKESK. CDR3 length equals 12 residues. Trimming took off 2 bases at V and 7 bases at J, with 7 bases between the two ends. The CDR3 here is CASSQPLNTQYF. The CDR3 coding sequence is TGTGCCAGCAGCCAACCCTTGAATACGCAGTATTTT.

The CDR3: CASSLAASPTYEQYF. In DNA form, the CDR3 reads TGCGCCAGCAGCTTGGCCGCATCCCCTACCTACGAGCAGTACTTC. V gene TRBV5-1 combines with J gene TRBJ2-7, with D unclear. This CDR3 is built from 15 residues. V was clipped by 0 bases and J by 2 bases, with 12 bases between them. CDR1 and CDR2 from the germline V gene are SGHRS and YFSETQ.

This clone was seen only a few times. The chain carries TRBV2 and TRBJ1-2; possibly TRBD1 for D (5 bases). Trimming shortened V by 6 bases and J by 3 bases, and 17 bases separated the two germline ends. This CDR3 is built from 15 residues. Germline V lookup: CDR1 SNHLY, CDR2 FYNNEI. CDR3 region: CASSTLPGTDYGYTF. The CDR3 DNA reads TGTGCCAGCAGCACCCTACCCGGGACGGACTATGGCTACACCTTC.

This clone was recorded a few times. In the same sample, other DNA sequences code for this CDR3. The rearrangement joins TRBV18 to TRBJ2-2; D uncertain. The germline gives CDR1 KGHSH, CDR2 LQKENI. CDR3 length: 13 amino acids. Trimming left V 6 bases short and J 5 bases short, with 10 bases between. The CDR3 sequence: CASSSARTGELFF. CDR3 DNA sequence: TGTGCCAGCTCGTCTGCAAGAACCGGGGAGCTGTTTTTT. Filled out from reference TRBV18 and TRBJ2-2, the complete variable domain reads NAGVMQNPRHLVRRRGQEARLRCSPMKGHSHVYWYRQLPEEGLKFMVYLQKENIIDESGMPKERFSAEFPKEGPSILRIQQVVRGDSAAYFCASSSARTGELFFGEGSRLTVL.

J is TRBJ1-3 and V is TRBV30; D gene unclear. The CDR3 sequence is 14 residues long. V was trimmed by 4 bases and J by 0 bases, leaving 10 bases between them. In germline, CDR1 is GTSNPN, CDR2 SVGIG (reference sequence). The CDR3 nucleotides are TGTGCCTGGACGGCTTCGAGCTCTGGAAACACCATATATTTT. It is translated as CAWTASSSGNTIYF.

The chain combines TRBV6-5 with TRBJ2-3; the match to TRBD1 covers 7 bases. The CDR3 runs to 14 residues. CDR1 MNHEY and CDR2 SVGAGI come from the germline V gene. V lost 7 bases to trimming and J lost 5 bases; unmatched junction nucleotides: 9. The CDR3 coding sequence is TGTGCCAGCACCTCGACAGGGCCTGGAGATACGCAGTATTTT. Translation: CASTSTGPGDTQYF.